This T cell receptor (beta chain) was recorded in a study of blood T cell repertoires in COVID-19. Measured with immunoSEQ multiplex PCR; TCRdb has only the in-frame clones, and not every one. This table has roughly 70,000 clones, around four fifths appearing once. The germline gives CDR1 SGDLS, CDR2 YYNGEE. Trimming stripped 0 bases from V and 9 bases from J, with 10 bases between. This CDR3 spans 13 amino acids. Material: peripheral blood. The V call is TRBV9, the J call TRBJ2-1; no firm D call. This TCR was sampled from a man in his sixties with acute or convalescent COVID-19. For the CDR3, the DNA is TGTGCCAGCAGCGTAGGATGGGCCGGTGAGCAGTTCTTC. Translating it yields CASSVGWAGEQFF. Drawing the rest from reference TRBV9 and TRBJ2-1, the complete variable domain is DSGVTQTPKHLITATGQRVTLRCSPRSGDLSVYWYQQSLDQGLQFLIQYYNGEERAKGNILERFSAQQFPDLHSELNLSSLELGDSALYFCASSVGWAGEQFFGPGTRLTVL.